This entry describes one T cell receptor beta chain. This entry belongs to a study of cytomegalovirus exposure and HLA in healthy donors. PCR primers comprised 60 Vbeta and 13 Jbeta primers. Sequencing was performed with immunoSEQ multiplex PCR; in TCRdb, only in-frame clones are kept and a portion is missing. Among 95,000 to 100,000 clones listed, about 80% were seen once. Sample: PBMCs. This clonotype originated in a man aged 40-49 years in good health and CMV-seronegative.

This chain's CDR3 is CAWSTRTSGGLPKTDEQFF. The CDR3 DNA reads as TGTGCCTGGAGTACCCGGACTAGCGGGGGACTTCCCAAAACGGATGAGCAGTTCTTC. V usage is TRBV30 and J usage is TRBJ2-1; 13 nucleotides line up with TRBD2. This CDR3 spans 19 amino acids. V lost 2 bases, J lost 8 bases, and 18 bases stayed unmatched. Germline V gene lookup returns CDR1 GTSNPN and CDR2 SVGIG (reference sequence).